What follows are 17 T cell receptor beta chains derived from one specimen sequenced in a study of T cells expressing NK-cell markers. Reanalyzing the 5' RACE reads, TCRdb keeps one entry per CDR3 protein, without DNA. Its table records about 460,000 distinct CDR3 sequences. The source material was blood T cells: a sorted CD56 or NKG2C T cell subset, CD4+ or CD8+ T cells, or bulk PBMC T cells (not recorded which). The source of these receptors is a woman in her 50s in good health.

The V and J genes are TRBV12-3 or TRBV12-4 and TRBJ2-3; TCRdb names TRBD2, which stays unverified in the absence of DNA. The CDR3 consists of 15 residues. The CDR3 loop is CASRTVGGRTDTQYF.

The CDR3 sequence is CASTRQPPDTQYF. V gene TRBV5-1 combines with J gene TRBJ2-3; the D call from TCRdb, TRBD1, cannot be confirmed without DNA. Germline V gives CDR1 SGHRS, CDR2 YFSETQ. The CDR3 totals 13 residues.

The chain has TRBV3-1 and TRBJ2-1. The length of the CDR3 is 15 residues. CDR1 and CDR2 from the germline V gene are LGHDT and YNNKEL (reference sequence). CDR3 in amino acids: CASSKVTGSYNEQFF.

The genes are TRBV29-1 and TRBJ2-2; the D call from TCRdb, TRBD1, cannot be confirmed without DNA. There are 12 residues in the CDR3. Germline CDR1 reads SQVTM; CDR2 reads ANQGSEA. The CDR3 loop reads CSVGKGTGELFF.

The chain uses TRBV7-9 and TRBJ2-1; without DNA, the TCRdb call of TRBD1 cannot be checked. Germline V gene sequence: CDR1 SEHNR, CDR2 FQNEAQ (reference sequence). This CDR3 spans 19 amino acids. The chain's CDR3 is CASSLEGKIGGISYNEQFF.

The chain links TRBV12-3 or TRBV12-4 to TRBJ2-5; TCRdb gives TRBD2 as the D gene, but with no DNA this cannot be confirmed. The CDR3 has 14 amino acids. CDR3 sequence reads: CASSFPAGKETQYF.

The V and J genes are TRBV20-1 and TRBJ2-7; as DNA is missing, the TRBD1 call by TCRdb cannot be tested. The CDR3 consists of 15 residues. From germline, CDR1 is DFQATT and CDR2 SNEGSKA (reference sequence). The CDR3 loop is CSAESRDRGAYEQYF.

The chain uses TRBV25-1 and TRBJ2-2; absent DNA, TCRdb's TRBD1 call cannot be checked. The CDR3 length is 15 residues. Germline CDR1 reads MGHDK; CDR2 reads SYGVNS. CDR3 protein: CASTRSQGITGELFF.

This sequence joins TRBV7-6 and TRBJ2-1; TCRdb returns TRBD1, unconfirmable since there is no DNA. Germline V gives CDR1 SGHVS, CDR2 FNYEAQ. This CDR3 region has 11 residues. CDR3 sequence: CASRTDNEQFF.

The V gene is TRBV11-3, the J gene TRBJ2-5; the D call of TRBD1 rests on TCRdb alone, since no DNA is present to check it. The germline V gene encodes CDR1 SGHNT and CDR2 YENEEA. The CDR3 covers 15 residues. The CDR3 protein is CASSLDLGLSETQYF.

The chain uses TRBV24-1 and TRBJ2-5. The CDR3 is 12 amino acids. CDR1 and CDR2 (germline): KGHDR, SFDVKD. CDR3 loop: CATSASSGTQYF.

The rearrangement links TRBV7-9 to TRBJ2-4; TCRdb names TRBD2, which stays unverified in the absence of DNA. Germline loops: CDR1 SEHNR, CDR2 FQNEAQ (reference sequence). The CDR3 consists of 13 residues. CDR3 amino acids: CASSHAGQNIQYF.

The chain couples TRBV10-2 to TRBJ2-4. There are 13 residues in the CDR3. Looked up from germline, CDR1 is WSHSY and CDR2 is SAAADI. CDR3 amino acids: CASSESTRGIQYF.

The chain joins TRBV6-5 to TRBJ1-1; TCRdb returns TRBD1, unconfirmable since there is no DNA. Germline V gene sequence: CDR1 MNHEY, CDR2 SVGAGI. This CDR3 contains 11 residues. The CDR3 loop is CASSVPPGAFF.

V usage is TRBV20-1 and J usage is TRBJ2-7. The germline gives CDR1 DFQATT, CDR2 SNEGSKA (reference sequence). This CDR3 contains 12 residues. The CDR3 reads CSVGGPTYEQYF.

This chain connects TRBV20-1 to TRBJ2-5; the D gene TCRdb calls, TRBD2, cannot be checked with no DNA. The CDR3 is made up of 13 amino acids. Germline lookup yields CDR1 DFQATT and CDR2 SNEGSKA (reference sequence). The CDR3 sequence: CSARETSGKAQYF.

The V gene is TRBV10-3, the J gene TRBJ2-5; the TCRdb call, TRBD1, lacks DNA for checking. CDR1 is ENHRY and CDR2 is SYGVKD in the germline V gene. CDR3 length: 14 residues. CDR3 residues: CAISETGTGGTQYF.